These T cell receptor beta chains were read from a single sample in a study of T cell responses to AZD1222 COVID-19 vaccine. TCRdb's table, derived via immunoSEQ multiplex PCR, lists solely in-frame clones and lacks some. Here the sample spans around 200,000 clones, 88% being singletons. This material consisted of peripheral blood, taken on day 0 of AZD1222 vaccination. The receptors here all came from an adult in good health. The conserved cysteine and the conserved F or W are not part of the CDR3 here. The size entry is marked missing in some rows and otherwise reads once, few, many or a size class.

NA TRBV30 12 AWSIGHLNSPLH
NA TRBV27 14 ASSLLRRGGKDTQY
NA TRBV6-2/TRBV6-3 13 ASSYVGQGKETQY
NA TRBV29-1 12 SVASRGSYNEQF
NA TRBV11-2 14 ASSLTLVSGAYEQY
NA TRBV7-7 13 ASSQGLAGSYEQY
few TRBV19 13 ASSPRGQFTGELF
NA TRBV20-1 9 SASQAGKAF
once TRBV9 13 ASSVGSDSLYEQY
NA TRBV10-3 12 AIRGQGAFDEQY
NA TRBV27 12 ASSAEGGRTEAF
NA TRBV5-6 14 ASSLDVWGAGDTQY
NA TRBV27 11 ASSLQGPYGYT